This T cell receptor (beta chain) was sequenced in a study of PD-1 blockade in classical Hodgkin lymphoma. Study results and caveats: Baseline diversity resembling that of newly diagnosed patients was seen in complete responders. TCR diversity at baseline was reported to be reduced in newly diagnosed patients relative to healthy donors.

This CDR3 contains 19 residues. CDR1 is LGHNA and CDR2 is YSLEER in the germline V gene. V lost 1 base and J lost 6; bases outside the gene matches: 21. Assay: immunoSEQ multiplex PCR; the TCRdb copy retains only in-frame clones and omits some. The data hold fewer than 25,000 clones, with approximately 80% observed a single time. Each patient's relapse followed autologous stem cell transplantation, and brentuximab vedotin exposure varied. Notes on this clone: What it recognizes is unknown.

The sample in question was peripheral blood mononuclear cells (PBMCs), obtained before the second cycle of nivolumab. The V and J genes are TRBV4-3 and TRBJ2-7; 7 bases map to TRBD1. The TCR comes from a human donor with classical Hodgkin lymphoma. The CDR3 here is CASSQVVSWDSQELGEQYF. CDR3 DNA: TGCGCCAGCAGCCAAGTGGTCTCTTGGGACAGTCAGGAGTTGGGCGAGCAGTACTTC.